These 17 T cell receptor beta chains share one sample of origin, sequenced in a study of blood T cell repertoires in COVID-19. Libraries were prepared by immunoSEQ multiplex PCR; TCRdb keeps only in-frame clonotypes and omits some of them. The sample includes about 74,000 clones, approximately 88% of them seen just once. The sequencing input was peripheral blood. The receptors were sampled from a woman older than 75 with acute or convalescent COVID-19.

The rearrangement links TRBV19 to TRBJ1-5; maybe TRBD1 (6 bases). Germline values: CDR1 LNHDA, CDR2 SQIVND (reference sequence). The CDR3 spans 15 residues. Trimming cost V 6 bases and J 0 bases, with 12 bases left between them. This CDR3 reads CASSLDSNSNQPQHF. Written as DNA, the CDR3 is TGTGCCAGTAGCCTGGACAGTAATAGCAATCAGCCCCAGCATTTT.

The CDR3: CASSRGGDEQFF. DNA of the CDR3: TGTGCCAGCAGCAGGGGTGGGGATGAGCAGTTCTTC. The gene calls are TRBV6-5 and TRBJ2-1; maybe TRBD1 (6 bases). Between the trimmed V and J ends, which lost 6 bases and 8 bases, there was a span of 11 bases. The CDR3 covers 12 residues. CDR1 and CDR2 (germline): MNHEY, SVGAGI.

The chain recombines TRBV5-1 with TRBJ2-1; 12 bases align to TRBD2. The CDR3 spans 16 residues. V dropped 0 bases and J dropped 9; count of bases not matched to a gene: 7. Germline V gene data show CDR1 as SGHRS and CDR2 as YFSETQ. The CDR3 DNA is TGCGCCAGCAGCTTGGGGACTAGCGGGGTCCTGGGTGAGCAGTTCTTC. Translating it yields CASSLGTSGVLGEQFF.

The chain has TRBV7-6 and TRBJ1-1; 7 nucleotides agree with TRBD1. Looked up from germline, CDR1 is SGHVS and CDR2 is FNYEAQ. This CDR3 comprises 14 residues. Unmatched junction bases numbered 6, after V lost 5 bases and J lost 3 bases. This CDR3 reads CASSATGTHTEAFF. The CDR3 DNA follows: TGTGCCAGCAGCGCGACAGGGACCCACACTGAAGCTTTCTTT.

This clone turned up a few times. CDR3 protein: CASSLGGGNTIYF. The CDR3 DNA reads TGTGCCAGCAGCTTGGGCGGAGGAAACACCATATATTTT. The genes are TRBV5-4 and TRBJ1-3, with D unclear. The germline V gene encodes CDR1 SGHNT and CDR2 YYREEE (reference sequence). The germline V and J ends were trimmed by 0 bases and 4 bases, with 5 bases remaining between them. The CDR3 consists of 13 residues. Complete variable domain (other parts from reference TRBV5-4 and TRBJ1-3): ETGVTQSPTHLIKTRGQQVTLRCSSQSGHNTVSWYQQALGQGPQFIFQYYREEENGRGNFPPRFSGLQFPNYSSELNVNALELDDSALYLCASSLGGGNTIYFGEGSWLTVV.

V usage is TRBV19 and J usage is TRBJ2-1; 15 nucleotides line up with TRBD2. The CDR3 extends over 18 amino acids. Per germline, CDR1 LNHDA and CDR2 SQIVND (reference sequence). V trimming: 4 bases; J trimming: 6 bases; junction bases outside the gene matches: 10. CDR3 sequence: CASSKGTSGRPLGNEQFF. The CDR3 bases are TGTGCCAGTAGTAAAGGGACTAGCGGGAGGCCCCTCGGCAATGAGCAGTTCTTC. Complete variable domain (other parts from reference TRBV19 and TRBJ2-1): DGGITQSPKYLFRKEGQNVTLSCEQNLNHDAMYWYRQDPGQGLRLIYYSQIVNDFQKGDIAEGYSVSREKKESFPLTVTSAQKNPTAFYLCASSKGTSGRPLGNEQFFGPGTRLTVL.

J is TRBJ2-1 and V is TRBV10-1; 7 positions match TRBD2. The CDR3 sequence is 17 residues long. V was clipped by 1 base and J by 10 bases; unmatched bases: 16. CDR1 WNHNN and CDR2 SYGVQD come from the germline V gene (reference sequence). CDR3 nucleotides: TGCGCCAGCAGTGAGTTTTACAGCGGGATCAAGGCGGGGGAGCAGTTCTTC. Translated, it gives CASSEFYSGIKAGEQFF.

The chain carries TRBV12-3 or TRBV12-4 and TRBJ2-1; no clear D gene. The CDR3 is 13 residues long. Between the trimmed V and J ends, which lost 6 bases and 5 bases, there was a span of 11 bases. Here the CDR3 DNA reads TGTGCCAGCAGAAGAAGCGCAAACAATGAGCAGTTCTTC. It is translated as CASRRSANNEQFF.

V and J are TRBV3-1 (or the pseudogene TRBV3-2) and TRBJ2-3; no firm D call. CDR1 and CDR2 (germline): LGHDT, YNNKEL (reference sequence). This CDR3 is built from 16 residues. V lost 1 base, J lost 0 bases, and 11 bases lay in between. CDR3 sequence: CASSQGLKLSTDTQYF. CDR3 bases: TGTGCCAGCAGCCAAGGACTCAAGCTTAGCACAGATACGCAGTATTTT.

This clone was counted a single time. The chain joins TRBV19 to TRBJ2-2, with TRBD1 identical over 9 bases. This CDR3 comprises 15 residues. The V gene's germline CDR1 is LNHDA and CDR2 SQIVND (reference sequence). V was pared by 2 bases and J by 5 bases, with 3 bases of the junction left unmatched. Here the CDR3 reads CASSITGGRTGELFF. In DNA form, the CDR3 reads TGTGCCAGTAGTATAACAGGGGGCAGGACCGGGGAGCTGTTTTTT.

This clone showed up just a few times. The chain has TRBV7-9 and TRBJ2-1; TRBD2 aligns across 8 bases. This CDR3 region has 15 residues. CDR1 and CDR2 from the germline V gene are SEHNR and FQNEAQ (reference sequence). The trim removed 5 bases at V and 2 bases at J, leaving 5 bases unmatched. The CDR3 spells CASSPSGGTYNEQFF. In nucleotides, the CDR3 is TGTGCCAGCAGCCCAAGCGGGGGCACCTACAATGAGCAGTTCTTC.

The J gene is TRBJ2-3, the V gene TRBV2; 11 nucleotides agree with TRBD2. The CDR3 runs 16 residues. Trimming removed 4 bases from V and 6 bases from J; junction bases left unmatched: 9. Germline assignment: CDR1 SNHLY and CDR2 FYNNEI. CDR3 nucleotides: TGTGCCAGCAGTGCGGCCCGACTAGCGGGAATGGATACGCAGTATTTT. Its translation is CASSAARLAGMDTQYF.

This clone appeared a few times. The gene calls are TRBV9 and TRBJ2-3; 8 bases match TRBD2. Germline lookup yields CDR1 SGDLS and CDR2 YYNGEE. This CDR3 has 18 amino acids. V gave up 1 base and J gave up 5 bases; unmatched junction bases: 15. CDR3 sequence reads: CASSVTAGAAFGGDTQYF. The CDR3 nucleotides are TGTGCCAGCAGCGTAACAGCGGGGGCCGCCTTTGGTGGAGATACGCAGTATTTT.

The chain joins TRBV12-3 or TRBV12-4 to TRBJ2-7; tentative D call: TRBD1 (5 bases). This CDR3 comprises 13 residues. Between the trimmed V and J ends, which lost 5 bases and 6 bases, there was a span of 14 bases. CDR3 DNA: TGTGCCAGCAGTCCCCAACAGGTCGGCGAGCAGTACTTC. Protein sequence: CASSPQQVGEQYF.

This rearrangement joins TRBV2 to TRBJ2-5, with 8 bases lining up with TRBD1. Trimming at V came to 7 bases and at J to 2 bases, leaving 6 bases not matched to a gene. The CDR3 spans 14 residues. From germline, CDR1 is SNHLY and CDR2 FYNNEI. CDR3 sequence (DNA): TGTGCCAGCAACCTGGACAGGGCACAAGAGACCCAGTACTTC. Residues: CASNLDRAQETQYF.

The rearrangement links TRBV6-1 to TRBJ1-2, with D unclear. This CDR3 region has 16 residues. The germline V and J ends were trimmed by 2 bases and 4 bases, with 17 bases remaining between them. Germline V gives CDR1 MNHNS, CDR2 SASEGT. The CDR3 is CASSELYPEVVYGYTF. The DNA for the CDR3 is TGTGCCAGCAGTGAACTTTATCCGGAGGTGGTCTATGGCTACACCTTC.

The chain combines TRBV2 with TRBJ2-1, with 12 bases identical to TRBD2. The trim removed 6 bases at V and 6 bases at J, leaving 12 bases unmatched. The CDR3 totals 17 residues. Germline V gives CDR1 SNHLY, CDR2 FYNNEI. The CDR3 sequence is CASRLTSGGRGLNEQFF. In DNA form, the CDR3 reads TGTGCCAGCAGGCTGACTAGCGGGGGACGTGGTCTCAATGAGCAGTTCTTC.